This passage covers 20 T cell receptor beta chains from one sample sequenced in a study of blood T cell repertoires in COVID-19. Only in-frame clones appear in the TCRdb table, and some are missing; sequencing was by immunoSEQ multiplex PCR. The sample has tens of thousands of clones, roughly 87% seen once. The material sequenced was peripheral blood. The receptors shown here come from a male donor with acute or convalescent COVID-19.

This clone was recorded a few times. The sample has other DNA sequences that encode this CDR3 too. V is TRBV3-1 (or the pseudogene TRBV3-2) and J is TRBJ1-5; TRBD1 might be the D (6 bases). The CDR3 totals 15 residues. Trimming left V 3 bases short and J 4 bases short, with 13 bases between. Germline CDR1 is LGHDT and CDR2 is YNNKEL (reference sequence). CDR3 nucleotides: TGTGCCAGCAGCCAGAACCCCCAGGGGAATCAGCCCCAGCATTTT. It translates to CASSQNPQGNQPQHF.

The V gene is TRBV3-1 (or the pseudogene TRBV3-2), the J gene TRBJ2-2; D ambiguous. Germline V CDR1 and CDR2: LGHDT, YNNKEL (reference sequence). This CDR3 region has 16 residues. V was shortened by 0 bases and J by 0 bases, with 8 bases between the two germline ends. The CDR3 is CASSQEGPANTGELFF. In DNA form, the CDR3 reads TGTGCCAGCAGCCAAGAGGGCCCAGCGAACACCGGGGAGCTGTTTTTT.

This clone was detected only once. The rearrangement joins TRBV7-8 to TRBJ1-1, with 9 nucleotides matching TRBD1. From germline, CDR1 is SGHVS and CDR2 FQNEAQ. The length of the CDR3 is 15 residues. After removal of 5 bases from V and 5 bases from J, the junction contained 9 bases not matched to a gene. The CDR3: CASSASTGGPTEAFF. For the CDR3, the DNA is TGTGCCAGCAGCGCATCAACAGGGGGCCCAACTGAAGCTTTCTTT.

This clone was counted a single time. The gene calls are TRBV5-6 and TRBJ2-3; maybe TRBD2 (5 bases). The CDR3 totals 12 residues. Germline values: CDR1 SGHDT, CDR2 YYEEEE. Trimming shortened V by 6 bases and J by 6 bases, and 11 bases separated the two germline ends. CDR3 DNA: TGTGCCAGCACCCTATGGGAGGATACGCAGTATTTT. Amino acids: CASTLWEDTQYF. The full variable domain, in which reference TRBV5-6 and TRBJ2-3 provide the parts outside the CDR3, is DAGVTQSPTHLIKTRGQQVTLRCSPKSGHDTVSWYQQALGQGPQFIFQYYEEEERQRGNFPDRFSGHQFPNYSSELNVNALLLGDSALYLCASTLWEDTQYFGPGTRLTVL.

There are a few counts of this clone. J is TRBJ1-1 and V is TRBV30; 8 bases fit TRBD1. The trim removed 1 base at V and 4 bases at J, leaving 8 bases unmatched. Germline V gene lookup returns CDR1 GTSNPN and CDR2 SVGIG (reference sequence). CDR3 length: 15 amino acids. CDR3 amino acids: CAWSAARGRGTEAFF. The CDR3 DNA reads TGTGCCTGGAGTGCGGCCAGGGGGCGAGGCACTGAAGCTTTCTTT.

This sequence joins TRBV5-1 and TRBJ2-5; 8 bases are shared with TRBD1. Trimming took 0 bases from V and 5 from J; bases not matched to a gene: 6. There are 15 residues in the CDR3. Germline V gene lookup returns CDR1 SGHRS and CDR2 YFSETQ. This chain's CDR3 is CASSLGQGAGETQYF. CDR3 in DNA: TGCGCCAGCAGCTTGGGGCAGGGGGCAGGGGAGACCCAGTACTTC.

J is TRBJ2-3 and V is TRBV5-4, with D unclear. Germline V gene lookup returns CDR1 SGHNT and CDR2 YYREEE (reference sequence). The CDR3 is made up of 15 amino acids. Trimming left V 0 bases short and J 5 bases short, with 13 bases between. The CDR3 sequence: CASSLVFSPGDTQYF. CDR3 bases: TGTGCCAGCAGCTTGGTTTTCTCGCCGGGAGATACGCAGTATTTT. Full variable domain (outside the CDR3, taken from reference TRBV5-4 and TRBJ2-3): ETGVTQSPTHLIKTRGQQVTLRCSSQSGHNTVSWYQQALGQGPQFIFQYYREEENGRGNFPPRFSGLQFPNYSSELNVNALELDDSALYLCASSLVFSPGDTQYFGPGTRLTVL.

The chain recombines TRBV28 with TRBJ1-5; D gene uncertain. The CDR3 runs to 14 residues. Per the germline V gene, CDR1 is MDHEN and CDR2 is SYDVKM. Trimming took off 5 bases at V and 11 bases at J, with 19 bases between the two ends. The CDR3 reads CASSLGSNSQAQHF. The CDR3, as DNA: TGTGCCAGCAGTCTCGGGAGTAACAGCCAGGCCCAGCATTTT. The variable domain in full, completed from reference TRBV28 and TRBJ1-5, reads DVKVTQSSRYLVKRTGEKVFLECVQDMDHENMFWYRQDPGLGLRLIYFSYDVKMKEKGDIPEGYSVSREKKERFSLILESASTNQTSMYLCASSLGSNSQAQHFGDGTRLSIL.

This sequence joins TRBV18 and TRBJ1-3, with TRBD1 matching over 8 bases. CDR3 length equals 15 residues. Germline lookup yields CDR1 KGHSH and CDR2 LQKENI. V lost 0 bases, J lost 2 bases, and 0 bases stayed unmatched. The CDR3 nucleotides read TGTGCCAGCTCACCACCGACAGGGGCTGGAAACACCATATATTTT. It codes for CASSPPTGAGNTIYF.

The V gene is TRBV5-1, the J gene TRBJ2-2; D is possibly TRBD2 (6 bases). CDR1 and CDR2 from the germline V gene are SGHRS and YFSETQ. The CDR3 length is 16 residues. V lost 0 bases, J lost 6 bases, and 15 bases lay in between. The CDR3 DNA follows: TGCGCCAGCAGCTTGGCCTCTAGCTCGGGGGCCGGGGAGCTGTTTTTT. It codes for CASSLASSSGAGELFF.

J is TRBJ1-6 and V is TRBV11-1; 7 nucleotides agree with TRBD1. V shed 8 bases, J shed 7 bases, and the junction held 8 bases outside the gene matches. Germline CDR1 reads SGHAT; CDR2 reads FQDESV (reference sequence). This CDR3 contains 14 residues. The CDR3 region is CASSYRGNNSPLHF. CDR3 sequence (DNA): TGTGCCAGCTCCTACAGGGGAAACAATTCACCCCTCCACTTT.

This clone came up once. V gene TRBV3-1 (or the pseudogene TRBV3-2) combines with J gene TRBJ2-2, with D uncertain. The CDR3 sequence is 13 residues long. Germline assignment: CDR1 LGHDT and CDR2 YNNKEL (reference sequence). V was cut by 3 bases and J by 4 bases, with 6 bases left in between. CDR3 protein: CASSHSGTGELFF. The DNA of the CDR3 is TGTGCCAGCAGCCACAGTGGCACCGGGGAGCTGTTTTTT.

The V gene is TRBV2, the J gene TRBJ2-6; no clear D gene. CDR3 length: 15 amino acids. CDR1 is SNHLY and CDR2 is FYNNEI in the germline V gene. Trimming stripped 5 bases from V and 0 bases from J, with 8 bases between. CDR3 sequence reads: CASSNQDSGANVLTF. Written as DNA, the CDR3 is TGTGCCAGCAGTAATCAGGACTCTGGGGCCAACGTCCTGACTTTC.

J is TRBJ1-6 and V is TRBV25-1; TRBD1 agrees at 9 bases. The CDR3 consists of 15 residues. V was clipped by 5 bases and J by 10 bases; unmatched bases: 9. Germline V gene data show CDR1 as MGHDK and CDR2 as SYGVNS. The CDR3 region is CASSPAGTGLSPLHF. CDR3 sequence (DNA): TGTGCCAGCAGTCCCGCGGGGACAGGGTTATCACCCCTCCACTTT.

The CDR3 is CASSYLPADRGHEQYF. The CDR3 DNA sequence: TGTGCCAGCAGTTACTTGCCCGCGGACAGGGGTCACGAGCAGTACTTC. The genes are TRBV6-5 and TRBJ2-7, with TRBD1 matching over 9 bases. CDR3 length: 16 residues. V lost 1 base to trimming and J lost 5 bases; unmatched junction nucleotides: 9. Germline assignment: CDR1 MNHEY and CDR2 SVGAGI.

This sequence joins TRBV9 and TRBJ1-1; 9 bases align to TRBD1. V lost 0 bases to trimming and J lost 7 bases; unmatched junction nucleotides: 7. CDR3 length equals 15 residues. The germline CDR1 and CDR2 sequences are SGDLS and YYNGEE. The CDR3 protein is CASSVVQGASGEAFF. CDR3 DNA: TGTGCCAGCAGCGTAGTACAGGGGGCTTCGGGTGAAGCTTTCTTT.

This clone was seen just once. The chain employs TRBV18 and TRBJ2-2, with TRBD2 matching over 10 bases. There are 15 residues in the CDR3. After removal of 6 bases from V and 0 bases from J, the junction contained 1 base not matched to a gene. Germline CDR1 reads KGHSH; CDR2 reads LQKENI. The CDR3 here is CASSGLAANTGELFF. Here the CDR3 DNA reads TGTGCCAGCTCCGGACTAGCGGCGAACACCGGGGAGCTGTTTTTT.

The chain links TRBV30 to TRBJ2-3, with D possibly being TRBD1 (6 bases). Germline CDR1 and CDR2: GTSNPN and SVGIG (reference sequence). The V and J ends lost 7 bases and 3 bases respectively, with 11 bases between them. CDR3 length: 12 residues. The CDR3 nucleotides are TGTGCCTCGCGAGGGGGAACAGATACGCAGTATTTT. Residues: CASRGGTDTQYF.

The chain carries TRBV21-1 and TRBJ2-1; the D call TRBD1 from the table was never checked on the DNA. TRBV21-1 counts as a pseudogene. The CDR3 has 17 amino acids. CDR3 nucleotides: TGTGCCAGCAGCAATGGGTACAGGGATTGCCTCTACAATGAGCAGTTCTTC. Translation: CASSNGYRDCLYNEQFF.

The chain employs TRBV5-1 and TRBJ2-3, with TRBD2 identical over 8 bases. The CDR3 spans 16 residues. The trim removed 2 bases at V and 2 bases at J, leaving 7 bases unmatched. From germline, CDR1 is SGHRS and CDR2 YFSETQ. The CDR3 nucleotides are TGCGCCAGCAGCTTTGGGATAGCGGGGTCCACAGATACGCAGTATTTT. Its protein product is CASSFGIAGSTDTQYF.